This TCR beta chain was captured in a study of shared clonotypes between healthy human individuals. About this clone: Antigen: not known.

Profiled with immunoSEQ multiplex PCR; TCRdb holds only in-frame clones, not every one. The table has millions of clones, around 96% seen once; the top ten hold 0.85% to 1.3%. With 1 base removed from V and 0 bases from J, the gap between germline ends came to 15 bases. The CDR3 covers 17 residues. Germline-derived CDR1 and CDR2 are SGHTA and FQGNSA. The naive CD8 population came from CD45RO-negative cells selected for CCR7, without terminally differentiated effector memory CD45RA+ cells. Study results and limitations: Generation of non-shared clonotypes was less probable than generation of clonotypes shared by all four donors.

The sequence was collected from a young man in good health. V usage is TRBV7-2 and J usage is TRBJ1-1; D is uncertain. Sequencing was done on a sample of naive CD8+ T cells sorted from blood. The CDR3 sequence: CASSLEVVLGVNTEAFF. CDR3 bases: TGTGCCAGCAGCTTAGAGGTAGTCCTGGGCGTGAACACTGAAGCTTTCTTT.